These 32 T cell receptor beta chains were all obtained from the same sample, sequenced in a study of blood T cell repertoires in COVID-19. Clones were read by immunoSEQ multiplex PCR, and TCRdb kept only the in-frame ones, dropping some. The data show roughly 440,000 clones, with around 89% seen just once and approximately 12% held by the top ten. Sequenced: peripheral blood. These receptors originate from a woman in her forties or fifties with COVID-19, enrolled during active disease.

This CDR3 is CASSLERDSEAFF. The CDR3, as DNA: TGTGCCAGCAGCCTCGAGAGGGACAGTGAAGCTTTCTTT. J is TRBJ1-1 and V is TRBV7-3; TRBD1 matches 7 bases. Per the germline V gene, CDR1 is SGHTA and CDR2 is FQGTGA. The V and J ends lost 5 bases and 7 bases, in that order; junction bases with no gene match: 7. CDR3 size: 13 residues. Full variable domain (rest looked up from reference TRBV7-3 and TRBJ1-1): GAGVSQTPSNKVTEKGKYVELRCDPISGHTALYWYRQSLGQGPEFLIYFQGTGAADDSGLPNDRFFAVRPEGSVSTLKIQRTERGDSAVYLCASSLERDSEAFFGQGTRLTVV.

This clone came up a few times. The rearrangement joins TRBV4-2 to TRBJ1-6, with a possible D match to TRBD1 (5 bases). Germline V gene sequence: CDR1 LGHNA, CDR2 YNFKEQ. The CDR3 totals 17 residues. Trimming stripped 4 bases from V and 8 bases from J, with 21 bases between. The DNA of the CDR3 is TGTGCCAGCAGCCTCAACCGCCAGGGAATCGATTATTCACCCCTCCACTTT. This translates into CASSLNRQGIDYSPLHF.

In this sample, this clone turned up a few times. CDR3 DNA sequence: TGCGCCAGCAGCCTGGGGGCACGTAACAATGAGCAGTTCTTC. This sequence encodes CASSLGARNNEQFF. The rearrangement uses TRBV5-1 and TRBJ2-1, with D possibly being TRBD1 (6 bases). Germline V CDR1 and CDR2: SGHRS, YFSETQ. V lost 4 bases and J 5 bases, leaving 13 bases between the germline ends. The CDR3 consists of 14 residues.

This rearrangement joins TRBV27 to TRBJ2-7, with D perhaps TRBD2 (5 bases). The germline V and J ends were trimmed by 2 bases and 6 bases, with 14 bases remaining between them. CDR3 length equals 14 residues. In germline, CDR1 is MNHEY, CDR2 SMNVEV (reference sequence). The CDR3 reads CASSLGPRVTEQYF. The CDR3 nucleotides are TGTGCCAGCAGTTTAGGGCCGAGGGTGACCGAGCAGTACTTC.

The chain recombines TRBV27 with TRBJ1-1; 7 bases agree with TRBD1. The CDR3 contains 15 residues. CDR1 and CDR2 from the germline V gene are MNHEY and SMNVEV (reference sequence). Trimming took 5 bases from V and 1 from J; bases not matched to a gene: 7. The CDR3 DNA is TGTGCCAGCAGTCCCCAAACAGGGGCGAACACTGAAGCTTTCTTT. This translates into CASSPQTGANTEAFF.

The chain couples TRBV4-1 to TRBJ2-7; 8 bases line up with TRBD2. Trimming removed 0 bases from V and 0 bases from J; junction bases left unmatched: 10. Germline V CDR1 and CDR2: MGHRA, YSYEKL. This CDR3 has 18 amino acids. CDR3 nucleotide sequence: TGCGCCAGCAGCCAAGATAAAGGCCTAGCGGGTCGCTCCTACGAGCAGTACTTC. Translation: CASSQDKGLAGRSYEQYF.

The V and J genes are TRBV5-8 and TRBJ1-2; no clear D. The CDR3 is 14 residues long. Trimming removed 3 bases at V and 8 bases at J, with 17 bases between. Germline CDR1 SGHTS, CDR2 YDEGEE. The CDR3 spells CASSSLVLSLGYTF. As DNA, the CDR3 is TGTGCCAGCAGCTCTTTAGTATTGAGTCTGGGCTACACCTTC.

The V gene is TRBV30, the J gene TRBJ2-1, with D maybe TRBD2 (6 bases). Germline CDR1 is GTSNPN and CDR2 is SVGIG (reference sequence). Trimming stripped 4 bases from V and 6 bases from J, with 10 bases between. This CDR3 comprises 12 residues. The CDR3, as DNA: TGTGCCTGGAAACGGGGGATCAATGAGCAGTTCTTC. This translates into CAWKRGINEQFF.

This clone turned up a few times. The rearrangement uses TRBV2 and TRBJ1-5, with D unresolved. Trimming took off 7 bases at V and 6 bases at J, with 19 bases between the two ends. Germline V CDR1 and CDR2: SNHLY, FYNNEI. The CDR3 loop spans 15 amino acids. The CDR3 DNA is TGTGCCAGCACCGAAATGGTGGGCGAATTTCAGCCCCAGCATTTT. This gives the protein CASTEMVGEFQPQHF.

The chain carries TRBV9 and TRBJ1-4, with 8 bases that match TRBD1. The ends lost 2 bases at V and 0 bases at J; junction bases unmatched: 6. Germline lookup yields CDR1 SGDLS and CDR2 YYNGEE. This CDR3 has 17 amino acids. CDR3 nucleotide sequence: TGTGCCAGCAGCGTGTCTGGACAGGGTGCAACTAATGAAAAACTGTTTTTT. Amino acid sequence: CASSVSGQGATNEKLFF.

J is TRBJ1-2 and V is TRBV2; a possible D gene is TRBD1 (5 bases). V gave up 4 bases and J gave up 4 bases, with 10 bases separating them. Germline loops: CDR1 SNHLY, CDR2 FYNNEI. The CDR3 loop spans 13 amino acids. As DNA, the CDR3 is TGTGCCAGCAGTGGGGGCATGGGCTATGGCTACACCTTC. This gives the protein CASSGGMGYGYTF.

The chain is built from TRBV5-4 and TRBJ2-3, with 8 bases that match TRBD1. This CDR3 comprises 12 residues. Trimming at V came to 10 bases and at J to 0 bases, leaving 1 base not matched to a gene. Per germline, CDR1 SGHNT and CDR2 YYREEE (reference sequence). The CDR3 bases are TGTGCCGCAGGGGGCAGCACAGATACGCAGTATTTT. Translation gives CAAGGSTDTQYF.

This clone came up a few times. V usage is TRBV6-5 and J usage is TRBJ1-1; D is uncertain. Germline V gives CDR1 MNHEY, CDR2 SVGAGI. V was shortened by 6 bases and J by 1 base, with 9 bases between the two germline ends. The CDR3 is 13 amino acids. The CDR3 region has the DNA TGTGCCAGCAGATACGGAGAGAACACTGAAGCTTTCTTT. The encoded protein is CASRYGENTEAFF.

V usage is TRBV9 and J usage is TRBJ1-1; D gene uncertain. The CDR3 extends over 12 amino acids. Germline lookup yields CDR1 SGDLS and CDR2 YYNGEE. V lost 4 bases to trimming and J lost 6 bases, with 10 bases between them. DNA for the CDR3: TGTGCCAGCAGCCGGGCGGGTTCTGAAGCTTTCTTT. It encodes CASSRAGSEAFF.

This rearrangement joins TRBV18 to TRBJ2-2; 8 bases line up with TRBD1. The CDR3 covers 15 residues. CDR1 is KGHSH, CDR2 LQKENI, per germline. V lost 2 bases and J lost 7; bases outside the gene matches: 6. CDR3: CASSPMQGASGELFF. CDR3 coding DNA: TGTGCCAGCTCACCAATGCAGGGGGCGAGCGGGGAGCTGTTTTTT. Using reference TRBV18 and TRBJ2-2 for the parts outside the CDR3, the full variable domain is NAGVMQNPRHLVRRRGQEARLRCSPMKGHSHVYWYRQLPEEGLKFMVYLQKENIIDESGMPKERFSAEFPKEGPSILRIQQVVRGDSAAYFCASSPMQGASGELFFGEGSRLTVL.

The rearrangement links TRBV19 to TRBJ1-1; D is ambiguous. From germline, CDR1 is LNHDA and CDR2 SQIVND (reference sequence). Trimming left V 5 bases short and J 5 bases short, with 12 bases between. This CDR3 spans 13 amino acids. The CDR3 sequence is CASSFLGGTEAFF. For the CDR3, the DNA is TGTGCCAGTAGTTTCCTCGGAGGTACTGAAGCTTTCTTT.

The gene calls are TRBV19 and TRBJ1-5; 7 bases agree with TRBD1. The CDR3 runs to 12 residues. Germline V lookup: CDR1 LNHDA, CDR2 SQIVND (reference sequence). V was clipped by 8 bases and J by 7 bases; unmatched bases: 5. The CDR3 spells CASQSGGQPQHF. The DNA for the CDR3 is TGTGCCAGTCAGTCAGGGGGGCAGCCCCAGCATTTT. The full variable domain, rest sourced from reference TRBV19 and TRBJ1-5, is DGGITQSPKYLFRKEGQNVTLSCEQNLNHDAMYWYRQDPGQGLRLIYYSQIVNDFQKGDIAEGYSVSREKKESFPLTVTSAQKNPTAFYLCASQSGGQPQHFGDGTRLSIL.

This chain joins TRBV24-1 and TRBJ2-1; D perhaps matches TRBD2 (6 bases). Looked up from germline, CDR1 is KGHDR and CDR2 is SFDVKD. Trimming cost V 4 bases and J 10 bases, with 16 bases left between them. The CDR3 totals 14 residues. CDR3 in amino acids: CATSESGTAWEQFF. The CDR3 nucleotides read TGTGCCACCAGTGAATCTGGGACTGCGTGGGAGCAGTTCTTC.

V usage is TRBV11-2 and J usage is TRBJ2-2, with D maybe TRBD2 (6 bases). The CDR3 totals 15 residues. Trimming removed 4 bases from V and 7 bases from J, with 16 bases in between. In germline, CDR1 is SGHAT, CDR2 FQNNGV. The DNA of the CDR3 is TGTGCCAGCAGCTCAGGCACTAGCACCAACGGGGAGCTGTTTTTT. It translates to CASSSGTSTNGELFF. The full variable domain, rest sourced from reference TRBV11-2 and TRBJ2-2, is EAGVAQSPRYKIIEKRQSVAFWCNPISGHATLYWYQQILGQGPKLLIQFQNNGVVDDSQLPKDRFSAERLKGVDSTLKIQPAKLEDSAVYLCASSSGTSTNGELFFGEGSRLTVL.

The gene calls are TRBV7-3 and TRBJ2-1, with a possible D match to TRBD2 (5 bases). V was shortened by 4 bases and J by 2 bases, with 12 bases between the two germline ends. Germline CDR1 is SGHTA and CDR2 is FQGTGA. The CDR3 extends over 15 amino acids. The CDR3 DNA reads TGTGCCAGCAGCTCACGGGAAACTGCCTACAATGAGCAGTTCTTC. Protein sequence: CASSSRETAYNEQFF.

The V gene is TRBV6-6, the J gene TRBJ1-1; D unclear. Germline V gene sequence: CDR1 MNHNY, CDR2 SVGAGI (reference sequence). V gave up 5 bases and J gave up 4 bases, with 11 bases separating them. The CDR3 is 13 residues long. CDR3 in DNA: TGTGCCAGCAGTCTCCCCGTTCGCACTGAAGCTTTCTTT. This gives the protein CASSLPVRTEAFF.

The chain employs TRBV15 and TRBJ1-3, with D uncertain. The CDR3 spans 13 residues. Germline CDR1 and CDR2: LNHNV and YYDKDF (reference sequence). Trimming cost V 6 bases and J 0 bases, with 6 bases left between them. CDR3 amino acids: CATRSGSGNTIYF. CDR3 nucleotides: TGTGCCACCAGGTCGGGCTCTGGAAACACCATATATTTT.

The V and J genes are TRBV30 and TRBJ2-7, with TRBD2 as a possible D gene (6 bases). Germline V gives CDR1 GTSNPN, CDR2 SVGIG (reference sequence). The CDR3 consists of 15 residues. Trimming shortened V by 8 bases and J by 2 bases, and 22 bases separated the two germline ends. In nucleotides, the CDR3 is TGTGCCCCGGGGGTTCCGGCCCTTCTGACCTACGAGCAGTACTTC. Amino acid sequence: CAPGVPALLTYEQYF.

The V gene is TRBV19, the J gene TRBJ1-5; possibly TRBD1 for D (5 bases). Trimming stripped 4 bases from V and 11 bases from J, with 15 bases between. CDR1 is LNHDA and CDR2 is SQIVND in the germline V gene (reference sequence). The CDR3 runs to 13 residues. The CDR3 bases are TGTGCCAGTAGTACCCTCCGCTCCAGGGCCCAGCATTTT. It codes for CASSTLRSRAQHF.

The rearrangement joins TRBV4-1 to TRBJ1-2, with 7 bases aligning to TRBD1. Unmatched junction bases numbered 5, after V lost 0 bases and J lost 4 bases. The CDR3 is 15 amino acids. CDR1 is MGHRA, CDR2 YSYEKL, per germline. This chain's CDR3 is CASSQDGTASYGYTF. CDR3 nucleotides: TGCGCCAGCAGCCAAGATGGGACAGCCTCCTATGGCTACACCTTC.

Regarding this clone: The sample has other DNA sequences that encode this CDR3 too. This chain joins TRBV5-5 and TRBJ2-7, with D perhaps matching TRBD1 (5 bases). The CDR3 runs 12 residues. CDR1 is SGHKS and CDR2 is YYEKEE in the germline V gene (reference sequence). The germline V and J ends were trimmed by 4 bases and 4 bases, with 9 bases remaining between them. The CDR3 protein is CASSLQGYEQYF. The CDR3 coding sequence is TGTGCCAGCAGCCTTCAGGGTTACGAGCAGTACTTC.

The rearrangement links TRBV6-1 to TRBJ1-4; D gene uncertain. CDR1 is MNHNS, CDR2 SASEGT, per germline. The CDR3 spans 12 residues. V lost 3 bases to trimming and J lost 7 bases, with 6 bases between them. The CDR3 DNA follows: TGTGCCAGCAGTGACCGGGGTGAAAAACTGTTTTTT. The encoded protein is CASSDRGEKLFF.

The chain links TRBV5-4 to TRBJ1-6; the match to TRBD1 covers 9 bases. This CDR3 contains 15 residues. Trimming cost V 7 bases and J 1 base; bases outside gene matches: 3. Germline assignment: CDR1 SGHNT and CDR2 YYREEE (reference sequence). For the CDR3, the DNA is TGTGCCAGCCAACAGGGGGCATCCTATAATTCACCCCTCCACTTT. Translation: CASQQGASYNSPLHF.

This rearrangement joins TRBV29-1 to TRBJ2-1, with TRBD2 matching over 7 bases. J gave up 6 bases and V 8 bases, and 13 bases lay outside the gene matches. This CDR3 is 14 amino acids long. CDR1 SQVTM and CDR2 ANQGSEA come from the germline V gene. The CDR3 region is CSLSSGLDPNEQFF. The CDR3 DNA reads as TGCAGCCTTTCGTCAGGACTAGATCCCAATGAGCAGTTCTTC.

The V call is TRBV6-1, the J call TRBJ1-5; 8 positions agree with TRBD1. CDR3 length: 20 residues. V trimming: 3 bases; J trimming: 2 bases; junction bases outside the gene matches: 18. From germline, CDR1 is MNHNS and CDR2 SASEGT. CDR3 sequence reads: CASSEDRKVRGQRGNQPQHF. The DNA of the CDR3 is TGTGCCAGCAGTGAGGACCGAAAAGTCAGGGGGCAGCGGGGCAATCAGCCCCAGCATTTT.

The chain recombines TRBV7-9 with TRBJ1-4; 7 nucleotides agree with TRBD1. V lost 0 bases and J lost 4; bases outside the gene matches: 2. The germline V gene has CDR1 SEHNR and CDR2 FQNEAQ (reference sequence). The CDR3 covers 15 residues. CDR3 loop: CASSLATGDNEKLFF. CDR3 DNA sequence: TGTGCCAGCAGCTTAGCTACAGGGGATAATGAAAAACTGTTTTTT.

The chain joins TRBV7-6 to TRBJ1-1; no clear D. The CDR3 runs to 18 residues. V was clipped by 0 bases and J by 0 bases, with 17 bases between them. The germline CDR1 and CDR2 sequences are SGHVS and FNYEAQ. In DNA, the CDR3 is TGTGCCAGCAGCTTAGCCCAGACGTCACAGCTTATGAACACTGAAGCTTTCTTT. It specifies CASSLAQTSQLMNTEAFF.